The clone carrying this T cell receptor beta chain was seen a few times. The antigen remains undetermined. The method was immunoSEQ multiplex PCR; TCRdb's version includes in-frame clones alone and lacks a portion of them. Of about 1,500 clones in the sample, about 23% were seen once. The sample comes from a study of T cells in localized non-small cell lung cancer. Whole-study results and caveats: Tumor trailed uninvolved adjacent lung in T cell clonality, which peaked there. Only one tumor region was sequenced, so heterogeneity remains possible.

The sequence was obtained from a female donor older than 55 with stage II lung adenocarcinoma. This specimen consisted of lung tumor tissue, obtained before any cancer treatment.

The CDR3 spells CASSFQDRGYEQYF. The CDR3 DNA reads TGCGCCAGCAGCTTTCAGGACAGGGGCTACGAGCAGTACTTC. The chain joins TRBV5-1 to TRBJ2-7; 9 bases match TRBD1. V shed 2 bases and J 3 bases; nucleotides not matched to a gene: 3. The CDR3 spans 14 residues. Germline CDR1 reads SGHRS; CDR2 reads YFSETQ. The whole variable domain, remainder taken from reference TRBV5-1 and TRBJ2-7, is KAGVTQTPRYLIKTRGQQVTLSCSPISGHRSVSWYQQTPGQGLQFLFEYFSETQRNKGNFPGRFSGRQFSNSRSEMNVSTLELGDSALYLCASSFQDRGYEQYFGPGTRLTVT.